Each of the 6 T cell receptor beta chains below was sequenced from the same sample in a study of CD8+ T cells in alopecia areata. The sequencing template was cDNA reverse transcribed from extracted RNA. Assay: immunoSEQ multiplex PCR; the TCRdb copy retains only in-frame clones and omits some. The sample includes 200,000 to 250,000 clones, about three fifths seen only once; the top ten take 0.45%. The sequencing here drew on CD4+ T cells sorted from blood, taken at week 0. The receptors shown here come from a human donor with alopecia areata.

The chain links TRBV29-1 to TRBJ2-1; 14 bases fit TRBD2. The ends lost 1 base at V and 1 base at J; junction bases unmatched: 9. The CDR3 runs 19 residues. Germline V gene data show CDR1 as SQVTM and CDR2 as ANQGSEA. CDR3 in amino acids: CSVEGLAGGRRRSYNEQFF. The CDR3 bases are TGCAGCGTTGAAGGACTAGCGGGGGGGCGAAGGAGGTCCTACAATGAGCAGTTCTTC.

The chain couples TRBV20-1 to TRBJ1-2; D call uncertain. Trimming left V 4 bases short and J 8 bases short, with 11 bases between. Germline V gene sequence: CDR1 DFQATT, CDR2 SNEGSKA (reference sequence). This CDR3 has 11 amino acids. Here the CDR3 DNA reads TGCAGTGCTACGGCTCCGGGGGGCTACACCTTC. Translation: CSATAPGGYTF.

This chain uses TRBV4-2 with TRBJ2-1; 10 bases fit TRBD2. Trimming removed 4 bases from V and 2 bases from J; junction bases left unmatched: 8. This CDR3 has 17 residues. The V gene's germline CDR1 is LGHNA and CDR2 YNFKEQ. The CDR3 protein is CASSLFTGTSAYNEQFF. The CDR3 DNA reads TGTGCCAGCAGCCTATTCACCGGGACTAGCGCCTACAATGAGCAGTTCTTC.

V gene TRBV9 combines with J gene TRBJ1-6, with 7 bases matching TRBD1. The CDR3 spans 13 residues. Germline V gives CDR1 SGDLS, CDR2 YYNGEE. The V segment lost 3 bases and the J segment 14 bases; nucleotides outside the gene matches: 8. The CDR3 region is CASSGTGLETLHF. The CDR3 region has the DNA TGTGCCAGCAGCGGGACAGGCCTCGAAACCCTCCACTTT. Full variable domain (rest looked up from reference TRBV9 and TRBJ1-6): DSGVTQTPKHLITATGQRVTLRCSPRSGDLSVYWYQQSLDQGLQFLIQYYNGEERAKGNILERFSAQQFPDLHSELNLSSLELGDSALYFCASSGTGLETLHFGNGTRLTVT.

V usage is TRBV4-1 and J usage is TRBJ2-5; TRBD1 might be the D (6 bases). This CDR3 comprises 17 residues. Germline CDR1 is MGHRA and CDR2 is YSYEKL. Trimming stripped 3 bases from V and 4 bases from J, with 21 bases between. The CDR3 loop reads CASSHRRTAPGRETQYF. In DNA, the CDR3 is TGCGCCAGCAGCCACCGCCGGACAGCACCGGGGCGAGAGACCCAGTACTTC.

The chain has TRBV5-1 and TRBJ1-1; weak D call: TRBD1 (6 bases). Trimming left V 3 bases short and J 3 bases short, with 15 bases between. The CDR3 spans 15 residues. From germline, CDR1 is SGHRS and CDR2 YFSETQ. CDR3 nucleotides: TGCGCCAGCAGCTCGACTGGAGGGGGTGACACTGAAGCTTTCTTT. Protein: CASSSTGGGDTEAFF.